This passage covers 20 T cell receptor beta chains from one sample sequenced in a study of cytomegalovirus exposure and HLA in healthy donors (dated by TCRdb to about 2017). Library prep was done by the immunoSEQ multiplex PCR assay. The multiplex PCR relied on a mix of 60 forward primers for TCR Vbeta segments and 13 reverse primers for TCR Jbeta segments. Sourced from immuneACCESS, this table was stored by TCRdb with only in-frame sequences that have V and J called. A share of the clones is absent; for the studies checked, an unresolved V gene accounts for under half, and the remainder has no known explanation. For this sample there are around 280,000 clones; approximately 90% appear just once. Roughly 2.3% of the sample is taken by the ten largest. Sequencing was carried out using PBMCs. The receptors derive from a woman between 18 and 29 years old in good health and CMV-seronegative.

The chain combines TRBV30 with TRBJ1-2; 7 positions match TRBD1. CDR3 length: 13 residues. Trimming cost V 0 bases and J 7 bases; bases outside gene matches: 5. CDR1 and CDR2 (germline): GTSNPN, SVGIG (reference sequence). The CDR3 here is CAWSVRQGGGYTF. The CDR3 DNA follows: TGTGCCTGGAGTGTACGACAGGGCGGTGGCTACACCTTC.

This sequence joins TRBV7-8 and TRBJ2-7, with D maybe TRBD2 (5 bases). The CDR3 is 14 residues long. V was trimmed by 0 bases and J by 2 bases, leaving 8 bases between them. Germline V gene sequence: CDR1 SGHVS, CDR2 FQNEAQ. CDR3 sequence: CASSLAGRTYEQYF. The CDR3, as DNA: TGTGCCAGCAGCTTAGCTGGGAGAACCTACGAGCAGTACTTC.

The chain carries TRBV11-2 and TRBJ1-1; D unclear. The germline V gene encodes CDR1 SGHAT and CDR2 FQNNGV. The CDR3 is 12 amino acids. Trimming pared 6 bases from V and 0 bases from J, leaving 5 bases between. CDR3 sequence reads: CASRRLNTEAFF. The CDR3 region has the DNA TGTGCCAGCAGGAGATTGAACACTGAAGCTTTCTTT.

The CDR3 nucleotides are TGTGCCAGCAGTGAAAATACGGCAGGGGCATACGAGCAGTACTTC. It encodes CASSENTAGAYEQYF. The chain uses TRBV25-1 and TRBJ2-7; D perhaps matches TRBD1 (6 bases). This CDR3 comprises 15 residues. From germline, CDR1 is MGHDK and CDR2 SYGVNS. The V gene lost 2 bases and the J gene lost 4 bases, with 15 bases spanning the gap.

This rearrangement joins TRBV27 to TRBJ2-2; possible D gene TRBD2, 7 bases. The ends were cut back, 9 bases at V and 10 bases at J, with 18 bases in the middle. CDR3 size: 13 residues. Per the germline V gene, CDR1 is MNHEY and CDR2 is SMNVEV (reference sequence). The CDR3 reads CASCGRGGAELFF. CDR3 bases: TGTGCCAGTTGTGGGAGGGGGGGGGCGGAGCTGTTTTTT.

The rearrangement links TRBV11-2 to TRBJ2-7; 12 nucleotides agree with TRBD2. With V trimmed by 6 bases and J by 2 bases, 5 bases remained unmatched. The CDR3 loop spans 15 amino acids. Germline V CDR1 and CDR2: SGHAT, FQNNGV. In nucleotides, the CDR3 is TGTGCCAGCAGTCCCCTAGCGGGGGGGCCCTACGAGCAGTACTTC. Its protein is CASSPLAGGPYEQYF.

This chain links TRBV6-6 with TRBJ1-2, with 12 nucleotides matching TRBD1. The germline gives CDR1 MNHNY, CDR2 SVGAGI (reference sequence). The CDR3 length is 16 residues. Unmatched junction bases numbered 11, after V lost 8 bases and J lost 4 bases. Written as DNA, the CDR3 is TGTGCCAGCCTCCGGGACAGGGGGCAGGAGGTCTATGGCTACACCTTC. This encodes CASLRDRGQEVYGYTF.

CDR3 in amino acids: CASSPDRGYNEQFF. Written as DNA, the CDR3 is TGTGCCAGCTCGCCAGACAGGGGGTACAATGAGCAGTTCTTC. The gene calls are TRBV18 and TRBJ2-1; TRBD1 matches at 9 bases. CDR1 KGHSH and CDR2 LQKENI come from the germline V gene. This CDR3 spans 14 amino acids. The ends lost 6 bases at V and 4 bases at J; junction bases unmatched: 4.

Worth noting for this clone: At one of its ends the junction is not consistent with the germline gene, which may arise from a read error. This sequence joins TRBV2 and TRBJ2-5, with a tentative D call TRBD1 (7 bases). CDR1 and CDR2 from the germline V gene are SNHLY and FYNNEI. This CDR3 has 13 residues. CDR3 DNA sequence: TGTGCCGGCAGTGACAGGGAGGCAGAGACCCAGTACTTC. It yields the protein CAGSDREAETQYF.

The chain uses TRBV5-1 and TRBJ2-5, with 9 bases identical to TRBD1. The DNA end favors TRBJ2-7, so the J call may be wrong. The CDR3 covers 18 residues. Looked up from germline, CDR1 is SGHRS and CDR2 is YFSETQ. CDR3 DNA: TGCGCCAGCAGCGGAACCGGGACAGGGTCCAGTTACTCCTACGAGCAGTACTTC. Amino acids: CASSGTGTGSSYSYEQYF.

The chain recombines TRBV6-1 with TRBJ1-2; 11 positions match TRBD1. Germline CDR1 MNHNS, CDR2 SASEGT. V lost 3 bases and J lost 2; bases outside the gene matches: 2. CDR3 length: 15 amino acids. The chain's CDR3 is CASSDWDRGNYGYTF. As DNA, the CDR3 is TGTGCCAGCAGTGATTGGGACAGGGGGAACTATGGCTACACCTTC.

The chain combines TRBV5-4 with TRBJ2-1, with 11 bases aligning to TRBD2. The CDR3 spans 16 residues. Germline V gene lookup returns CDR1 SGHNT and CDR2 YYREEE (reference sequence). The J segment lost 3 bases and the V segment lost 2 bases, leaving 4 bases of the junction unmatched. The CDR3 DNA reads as TGTGCCAGCAGCTTCCTGACTAGCGGGGACTACAATGAGCAGTTCTTC. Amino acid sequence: CASSFLTSGDYNEQFF.

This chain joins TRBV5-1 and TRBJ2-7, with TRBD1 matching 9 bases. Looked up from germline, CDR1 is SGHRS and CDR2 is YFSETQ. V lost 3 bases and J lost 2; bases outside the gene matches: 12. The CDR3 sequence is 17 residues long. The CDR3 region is CASSSPRDRVSPYEQYF. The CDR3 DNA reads TGCGCCAGCAGCTCCCCCCGGGACAGGGTCAGTCCCTACGAGCAGTACTTC.

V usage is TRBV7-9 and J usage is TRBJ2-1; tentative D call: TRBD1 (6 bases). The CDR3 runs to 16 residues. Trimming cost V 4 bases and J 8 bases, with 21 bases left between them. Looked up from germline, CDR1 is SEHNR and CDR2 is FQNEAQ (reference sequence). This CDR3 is CASSSPGDLLGDEQFF. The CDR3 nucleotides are TGTGCCAGCAGCTCCCCAGGGGACCTTCTAGGGGATGAGCAGTTCTTC.

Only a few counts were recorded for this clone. CDR3 DNA: TGTGCCAGCAGCTTAGGGCCAGCTAGAGAAGCTTTCTTT. It encodes CASSLGPAREAFF. J is TRBJ1-1 and V is TRBV7-2, with no clear D. CDR3 length equals 13 residues. Germline V CDR1 and CDR2: SGHTA, FQGNSA. Trimming took 1 base from V and 8 from J, leaving 11 bases between them.

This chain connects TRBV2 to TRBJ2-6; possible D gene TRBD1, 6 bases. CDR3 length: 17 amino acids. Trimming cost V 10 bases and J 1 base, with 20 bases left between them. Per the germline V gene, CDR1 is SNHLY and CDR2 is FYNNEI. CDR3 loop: CATLTAGVPSGANVLTF. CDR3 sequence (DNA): TGTGCCACTTTGACGGCAGGGGTCCCATCTGGGGCCAACGTCCTGACTTTC.

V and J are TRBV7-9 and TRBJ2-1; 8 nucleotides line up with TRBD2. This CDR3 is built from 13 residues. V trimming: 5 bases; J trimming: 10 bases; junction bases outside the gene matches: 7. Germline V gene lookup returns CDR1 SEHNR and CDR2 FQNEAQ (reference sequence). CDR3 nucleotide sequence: TGTGCCAGCAGCCGGGAGGGGGGGGGCGAGCAGTTCTTC. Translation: CASSREGGGEQFF.

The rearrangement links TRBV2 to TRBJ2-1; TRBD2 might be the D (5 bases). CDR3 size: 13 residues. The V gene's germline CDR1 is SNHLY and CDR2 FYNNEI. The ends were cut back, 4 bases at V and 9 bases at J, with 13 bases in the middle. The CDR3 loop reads CASSATGRGEQFF. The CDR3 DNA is TGTGCCAGCAGTGCCACGGGGAGAGGTGAGCAGTTCTTC.

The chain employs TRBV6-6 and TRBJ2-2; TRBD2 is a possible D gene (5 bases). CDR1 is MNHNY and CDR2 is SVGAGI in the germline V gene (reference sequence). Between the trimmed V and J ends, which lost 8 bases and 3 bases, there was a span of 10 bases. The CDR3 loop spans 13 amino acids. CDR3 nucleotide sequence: TGTGCCAGCGCGCCGGGGTACACCGGGGAGCTGTTTTTT. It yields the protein CASAPGYTGELFF.

CDR3 nucleotide sequence: TGTGCCAGCAGGGCGGGTTCTGGAAACACCATATATTTT. Protein: CASRAGSGNTIYF. The chain couples TRBV2 to TRBJ1-3; D uncertain. Trimming cost V 6 bases and J 1 base, with 7 bases left between them. This CDR3 has 13 residues. The germline V gene has CDR1 SNHLY and CDR2 FYNNEI.